Sequencing of this TCR beta chain was carried out in a study of cytomegalovirus exposure and HLA in healthy donors (TCRdb year 2017). Turning to the overall study: According to an earlier analysis of 450 to 650 of the donors, some 170 million T cells yielded 117 million unique TCR beta sequences and around 300 Gb of sequence data. An early release that covered roughly 600 HLA-typed donors contained around 330 gigabases of sequencing data and roughly 84 million unique TCR sequences. Of the 300 to 500 genotyped donors, roughly 76% were placed in the genetic ancestry cluster associated with self-reported Caucasian donors. The study was designed to test whether signatures of past pathogen exposure could be identified by cataloging public T cell receptors. The study profiled the T cell repertoires of some 610 subjects by immunosequencing and related them to cytomegalovirus serostatus. Along with the roughly 710-subject first cohort, a separate validation cohort of 120 different subjects was used. To predict cytomegalovirus infection status, the study combined high-throughput TCR immunosequencing, statistical association of individual TCRs with disease status, and machine learning. In a later analysis, previously published TCR beta repertoires from several hundred donors were re-analyzed and high-resolution HLA genotyping was added so that TCR occurrence patterns could be studied. The later analysis used no new phenotypic data to find candidate immune exposures, relying instead on TCR beta sequences and their occurrence across donors. To decide whether each TCR beta V gene segment behaved as functional or pseudogenic, an earlier analysis of fewer than 750 of the donors relied on high-throughput TCR beta sequencing. Donor age, sex, ethnicity and CMV serostatus were compiled together with the repertoire data. A later genetic analysis used genome-wide SNP genotypes for about 55% of the 666 donors, treating that subset as a discovery cohort. Every discovery cohort repertoire had been produced on one sequencing platform. HLA typing included class I and class II loci at four-digit resolution. The number of donors typed differed by locus, with 629-630 for A, B, C, DRB1 and DQB1, 522 for DQA1, 600 to 610 for DPA1, and 450 to 480 for DPB1. Roughly five DR-DQ haplotypes were handled as single units for association and clustering because linkage in the cohort was strong. On average, roughly 240,000 unique TCR beta nucleotide sequences were sequenced per donor among a few hundred genotyped donors of the cohort, with roughly 18% of those sequences being non-productive. General conclusions and limits of the study: In both the original and validation cohorts, the classifier was reported to diagnose cytomegalovirus status with high specificity and sensitivity. Linkage disequilibrium might explain the correlated functional status among segregating V segments, but an unknown experimental factor could not be ruled out. In the study, around 150 TCR beta chains were listed as associated with cytomegalovirus. In a later analysis, several top co-occurrence clusters were reported to appear linked to parvovirus B19, influenza, CMV and Epstein-Barr virus. The authors suggested that the approach could potentially be extended to other disease states and immunological phenotypes. In an earlier analysis of about 600 of the donors, most TCR beta V segments appeared in productive rearrangements about 87% or about 30% of the time, broadly matching IMGT annotations. Because the 87-base-pair reads could not distinguish some IMGT-functional V segments, including TRBV6-2 and TRBV6-3, those segments were excluded. Because some donors lacked HLA typing at each locus, the association tests relied only on the typed subset. In this cohort, only TCR beta chains were sequenced, and detectable features were limited by the absence of alpha or paired-chain data. A later analysis found that HLA-associated TCR beta chains were more clonally expanded and had lower generation probabilities than equally common non-associated chains. A further reported finding was that TCR beta sequences accurately predicted the HLA-A and HLA-B alleles for most subjects in the first cohort. At a false discovery rate of 0.05, a later analysis linked 16,951 TCR beta sequences to specific HLA alleles. Most TCR sequences were observed very rarely across donors, whereas some public TCRs were present in many individuals. An association between a missense DCLRE1C variant and V-gene and J-gene trimming of TCR beta chains was found in a later genetic analysis and replicated in an independent cohort. When HLA alleles, especially DR and DQ, strongly co-occurred, TCR associations were difficult to assign to individual alleles. A cluster of highly shared sequence variants was judged likely to be a technical artifact of the sequencing pipeline. CMV serostatus was the only immune exposure information available for the cohort. In vitro tests confirmed that three of the cytomegalovirus-associated TCR beta chains recognize cytomegalovirus antigens. In a later analysis, the rate of TCR association differed among HLA loci, with DRB1 alleles having the most associated TCRs and HLA-C alleles having the fewest. Compared with the 666-donor mean, donors in an Asian-associated ancestry cluster had fewer N-insertions in productive TCRs, according to a later genetic analysis. Sequencing depth was assumed to be roughly uniform across donors in the presence/absence analyses, though that assumption may not hold. A later analysis found that most CMV-associated TCR beta chains appeared HLA-restricted, with HLA associations seemingly driven largely by CMV exposure. Because counts were too low, about 17 rarely observed V segments, including chromosome 9 orphons, were excluded from the earlier analysis of some 590 of the donors.

Comment on this clone: Its recognized antigen is unknown. The record has no base qualities; no much larger clone is one base away.

Library generation was performed with the immunoSEQ multiplex PCR assay. For the multiplex PCR, a mixture combining 60 forward primers for TCR Vbeta segments and 13 reverse primers for TCR Jbeta segments was used. A multiplex PCR assay on genomic DNA amplified the CDR3 region of rearranged TCR beta genes. Amplified TCR beta libraries were sequenced as 87-base-pair reads on the Illumina HiSeq System. As for the authors' bioinformatics: A later analysis counted some 80 million unique TCR beta chains across the 500 to 850 repertoires, and approximately 11 million of these chains were shared by at least two donors. Raw reads were error-corrected and collapsed into unique sequences by a nearest-neighbor algorithm in which closely related sequences were merged to remove PCR and sequencing errors. Alignment of CDR3 sequences to IMGT reference sequences was used to assign V, D and J gene segments. For a sequence to be retained, a match of at least six nucleotides to both a V gene segment and a J gene segment was required. A rearrangement was called productive if the CDR3 had no stop codons and remained in frame with V and J, and every other rearrangement was called non-productive. Following IMGT convention, CDR3 was defined as the stretch from the second conserved V-encoded cysteine up to the conserved J-encoded phenylalanine. Sequences without an unambiguous match to a single V gene segment were excluded from the earlier analysis of several hundred of the donors. In an earlier analysis of a few hundred of the donors, V segments were called functional above 56.7% productive rearrangements and were called segregating when the between-donor standard deviation exceeded 5%. A statistical classification framework was built to diagnose cytomegalovirus status from the catalog of TCR beta chain sequences. In a later analysis, TCR nucleotide sequences were compared against IMGT/GENE-DB human TR gene sequences so that V and J genes could be assigned. In a later analysis, CDR3 sequences and most-parsimonious VDJ recombination scenarios were assigned using the TCRdist pipeline. In a later analysis, each TCR beta chain was defined by its CDR3 amino acid sequence together with its V-gene family, and reads lacking a unique V-gene family were excluded. A later analysis removed 592 highly shared, low-generation-probability nucleotide sequences to deal with suspected cross-contamination and a sequencing artifact. A later analysis calculated a clonal expansion index for each public chain from normalized within-repertoire ranks of inferred template counts. Generation probabilities in a later analysis came from a VDJ recombination model fitted to out-of-frame rearrangements, and those results were checked against IGoR. Hypergeometric tests were used in a later analysis to score TCR-TCR, TCR-HLA and TCR-CMV co-occurrence, with a repertoire-size bias correction applied to the TCR pairs. In a later analysis, false discovery rates were estimated by permuting HLA or CMV assignments 20 times. In a later analysis, co-occurring TCRs were grouped using DBSCAN, with TCRdist sequence similarity added in when clustering inside HLA-allele-positive subsets. Repertoires with fewer than 30,000 or more than 120,000 public chains were left out of co-occurrence clustering, as were five repertoires with anomalous nucleotide sharing. The table was pulled from immuneACCESS by TCRdb, which kept in-frame rearrangements only. Such tables lose some clones; where checked, under half of the loss comes from unresolved V genes, and the rest has no known cause. The DNA was the basis for D and trimming; V, J and clone size are from that table. The sample data list about 130,000 clones, and over 70% of these were observed just once. The ten largest account for over 6% of the sample.

The CDR3, from cysteine to phenylalanine, totals 16 residues. Only the CDR3 portion is preserved as DNA: 48 bases, with reading frame beginning at the first base. V ends up 4 bases short and J 2 bases short, with an unmatched junction base count of 4. The germline V gene specifies SGHRS as CDR1 and YFSETQ as CDR2. In total, approximately 700 healthy bone marrow donors made up the cohort. At the time of sampling, all cohort members were nominally healthy, though unrecorded immune exposures were likely present. The donor was CMV seronegative and belonged to the group of over 350 seronegative cohort members. Each donor provided a peripheral blood sample, and peripheral blood mononuclear cells were used for TCR beta sequencing. Genomic DNA extraction from the blood cell samples was performed with the Qiagen DNeasy Blood Extraction Kit.

The sample was PBMCs. The rearrangement joined TRBV5-1 to TRBJ2-3, and TRBD2 matches 13 of the central bases. This receptor was obtained from a man younger than 40 in good health and CMV-seronegative. CDR3 protein: CASSEGLAGNTDTQYF. The sequence in DNA is TGCGCCAGCAGCGAGGGACTAGCGGGAAACACAGATACGCAGTATTTT.